What follows is one T cell receptor (beta chain) and its context. Study processing details: Amplification of reference gene primers provided the estimated nucleated cell counts. The repertoire was sequenced with immunoSEQ multiplex PCR; TCRdb's copy has only in-frame clones and lacks some. The V and J calls and clone size were taken over from that table, and D and trimming were inferred from the DNA. The sample holds 200,000 to 300,000 clones, 75% to 85% seen once. The record originates from a study of blood T cell repertoires in COVID-19. Turning to the study itself: The origin of the acute and convalescent COVID-19 samples was the United States, Italy and Spain. Sample material is recorded as cDNA or gDNA derived from T cells, B-cell-depleted T cells, or PBMCs.

The Seattle site enrolled patients during active infection and followed them longitudinally. V shed 0 bases and J shed 6 bases, with 12 bases lying between them. CDR1 is MNHEY and CDR2 is SVGAGI in the germline V gene. CDR3 length: 15 residues. Sequencing was performed on peripheral blood. The chain links TRBV6-5 to TRBJ2-1, with D possibly being TRBD1 (6 bases). The sequence was obtained from a woman older than 75 with COVID-19, enrolled during active disease. In DNA form, the CDR3 reads TGTGCCAGCAGTTACTCACAGGGACGGCGCAATGAGCAGTTCTTC. The encoded protein is CASSYSQGRRNEQFF.